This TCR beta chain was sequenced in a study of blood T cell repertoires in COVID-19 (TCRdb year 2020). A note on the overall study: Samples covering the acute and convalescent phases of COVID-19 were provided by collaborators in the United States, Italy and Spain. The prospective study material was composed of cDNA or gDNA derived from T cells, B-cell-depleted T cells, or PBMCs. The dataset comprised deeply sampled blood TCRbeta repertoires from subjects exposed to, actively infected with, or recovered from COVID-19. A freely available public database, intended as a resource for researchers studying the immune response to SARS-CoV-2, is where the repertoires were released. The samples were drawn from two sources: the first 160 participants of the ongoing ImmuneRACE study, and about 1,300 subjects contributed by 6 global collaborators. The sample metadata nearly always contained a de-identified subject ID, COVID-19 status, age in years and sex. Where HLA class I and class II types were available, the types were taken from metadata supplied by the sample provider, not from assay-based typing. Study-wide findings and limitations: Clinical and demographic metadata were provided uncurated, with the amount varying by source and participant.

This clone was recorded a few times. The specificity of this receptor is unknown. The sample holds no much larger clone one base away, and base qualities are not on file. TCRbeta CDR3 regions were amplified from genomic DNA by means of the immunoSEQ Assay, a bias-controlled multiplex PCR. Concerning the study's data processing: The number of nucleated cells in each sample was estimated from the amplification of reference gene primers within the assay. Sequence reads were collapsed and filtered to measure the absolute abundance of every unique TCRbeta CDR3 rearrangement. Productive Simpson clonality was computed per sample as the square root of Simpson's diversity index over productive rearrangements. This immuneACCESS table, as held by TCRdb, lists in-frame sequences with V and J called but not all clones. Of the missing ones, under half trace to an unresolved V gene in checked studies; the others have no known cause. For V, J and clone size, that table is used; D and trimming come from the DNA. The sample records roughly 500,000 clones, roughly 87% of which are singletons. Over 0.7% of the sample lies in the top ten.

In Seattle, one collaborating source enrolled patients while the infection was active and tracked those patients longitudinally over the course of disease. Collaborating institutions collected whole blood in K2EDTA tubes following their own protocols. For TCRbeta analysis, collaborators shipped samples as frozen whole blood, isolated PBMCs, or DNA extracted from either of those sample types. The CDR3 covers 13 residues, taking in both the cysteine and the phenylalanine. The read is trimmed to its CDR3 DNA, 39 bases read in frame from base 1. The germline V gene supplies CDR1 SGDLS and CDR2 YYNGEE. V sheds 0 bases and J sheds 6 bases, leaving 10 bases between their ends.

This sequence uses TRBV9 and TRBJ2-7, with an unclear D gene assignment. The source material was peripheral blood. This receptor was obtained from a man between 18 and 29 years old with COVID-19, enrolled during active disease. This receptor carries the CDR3 CASSVESRGEQYF. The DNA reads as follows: TGTGCCAGCAGCGTAGAGTCTAGAGGCGAGCAGTACTTC.